This entry features one T cell receptor beta chain sequence. No antigen is known for it. Per-base quality was not reported, and no clone a single base away is much larger than it. This sample stems from a study of human T cells and chemical hapten exposure (dated by TCRdb to the early 2020s). For context, the study as a whole: Libraries were pooled for sequencing, and variation in per-sample TCR yields was attributed mainly to small differences in library volumes within the pool. Peripheral blood TCR repertoire changes were tracked in vivo in alopecia patients during primary and secondary sensitization to the hapten diphenylcyclopropenone (DPC). Overall study results and their limits: The number of TCRs above 1 in 1000 frequency did not change with DPC sensitization; there was no evidence of global repertoire structure alterations. After repeated subsampling, the strength of the expansion versus patch-test correlation and the threshold at which it became significant changed.

Total RNA was extracted from unfractionated whole blood that had been collected in Tempus Blood RNA tubes. Five healthy volunteers served as TCR sequencing controls and were bled at day 0, 2 weeks and 6 weeks. During library preparation, unique molecular identifiers were attached to individual cDNA molecules so that TCRs could be counted in a quantitative, reproducible way. Each blood RNA sample was used to sequence both TCR alpha and TCR beta chains. The original methods were these. A median of about 89,000 TCRs per sample was observed, with a range of 23,224 to 690,600. V, J and CDR3 annotation of the TCR reads was performed with the Decombinator software suite. For PS versus PT1 abundance plots, all samples were subsampled to the same number of TCRs (28,000). Expanded TCRs were defined as absent before sensitization and observed at least eight times at the 2-week time point. In TCRdb, the public reads were trimmed at Q25 with fastp and aligned with MiXCR, with productive beta chains retained. Each record represents a unique CDR3 protein, reported with the most common genes and DNA among its rows. TCRdb, rather than the study authors, made the V and J calls. The sample records 100,000 to 150,000 distinct CDR3 sequences, less than 10% of which are singletons. Of the sample, just over 1.4% is held by the ten largest clones.

The CDR3 goes from the cysteine to the phenylalanine over 14 residues. Solely the CDR3 DNA is kept, with 42 bases framed from the first base. V is pruned by 5 bases and J by 3 bases, leaving 7 bases of the junction without a gene match. CDR1 and CDR2 are drawn from the germline V gene: SGHRS, YFSETQ. The specimen was whole blood. The V and J genes are TRBV5-1 and TRBJ2-5; 7 central bases correspond to TRBD2. The receptor comes from a human donor in good health. Some clones in this sample may be carry-over from other donors' samples. Donor details come from another sample of the same person, matched by shared clones. Read as DNA, the sequence is TGCGCCAGCAGGCAAGCCCTAGCGGAAGAGACCCAGTACTTC. The resulting protein is CASRQALAEETQYF.